This T cell receptor (beta chain) was found in a study of cytomegalovirus exposure and HLA in healthy donors. Overall study findings and caveats: Sequencing had likely introduced a cluster of highly shared sequence variants as an artifact. Some segments of the V type, notably TRBV6-2 and TRBV6-3, were excluded as indistinguishable.

This CDR3 has 17 amino acids. Germline CDR1 and CDR2: SEHNR and FQNEAQ (reference sequence). V trimming: 5 bases; J trimming: 4 bases; junction bases outside the gene matches: 13. This clone was counted a single time. Antigen: not known. Nominal health characterized the donors when sampled, though unrecorded immune exposures were likely. A multiplex PCR was run with 60 Vbeta primers and 13 Jbeta primers. The protocol was immunoSEQ multiplex PCR, while the TCRdb copy is restricted to in-frame clones and leaves out a portion. The table shows 200,000 to 250,000 clones, with approximately 79% occurring only once.

The sequence was obtained from a man aged 45-60 years in good health and CMV-seronegative. Sequenced sample: PBMCs. The chain joins TRBV7-9 to TRBJ2-5; 10 positions agree with TRBD2. The CDR3 nucleotides are TGTGCCAGCAGCCCCATCACTAGCGGGAATAACCGAGAGACCCAGTACTTC. Protein sequence: CASSPITSGNNRETQYF.